This T cell receptor beta chain was documented in a study of cytomegalovirus exposure and HLA in healthy donors (dated by TCRdb to between 2016 and 2019). Looking at the study overall: According to an earlier analysis of a few hundred of the donors, some 180 million T cells yielded 90 million to 130 million unique TCR beta sequences and 276 Gb of sequence data. Around 300 gigabases of sequencing data and approximately 85 million unique TCR sequences were included in an early release covering roughly 600 HLA-typed donors. Of the approximately 370 genotyped donors, more than 75% were placed in the genetic ancestry cluster associated with self-reported Caucasian donors. The study aimed to test whether signatures of past pathogen exposure could be identified by cataloging public T cell receptors. The study profiled the T cell repertoires of under 700 subjects by immunosequencing and related them to cytomegalovirus serostatus. Along with the approximately 600-subject first cohort, a separate validation cohort of over a hundred different subjects was used. The study combined high-throughput TCR immunosequencing, statistical association of individual TCRs with disease status, and machine learning to predict cytomegalovirus infection status. A later analysis re-analyzed previously published TCR beta repertoires from approximately 700 donors and added high-resolution HLA genotyping to study TCR occurrence patterns. The later analysis used no new phenotypic data to find candidate immune exposures, relying instead on TCR beta sequences and their occurrence across donors. An earlier analysis of approximately 630 of the donors applied high-throughput TCR beta sequencing to assess whether each TCR beta V gene segment acted as functional or pseudogenic. Donor age, sex, ethnicity and CMV serostatus were compiled together with the repertoire data. A later genetic analysis took genome-wide SNP genotypes for about 55% of the roughly 700 donors and used that subset as a discovery cohort. Every discovery cohort repertoire had been produced on one sequencing platform. Both class I and class II loci were covered by HLA typing, at four-digit resolution. Typing coverage varied by locus: 629-630 donors for A, B, C, DRB1 and DQB1; approximately 500 for DQA1; around 570 for DPA1; around 450 for DPB1. A handful of DR-DQ haplotypes were treated as single units for association and clustering because of strong linkage in the cohort. Among around 400 genotyped donors of the cohort, an average of approximately 200,000 unique TCR beta nucleotide sequences was sequenced per donor, of which roughly 17% were non-productive. Beyond this particular receptor, the publication reports: In a later analysis, 15,000 to 20,000 TCR beta sequences were associated with specific HLA alleles at a false discovery rate of 0.05. Because HLA typing was unavailable for some donors at each locus, only the typed subset was used in association tests. A later genetic analysis reported fewer N-insertions in productive TCRs among donors in an Asian-associated ancestry cluster than the roughly 690-donor mean. A later analysis found that most CMV-associated TCR beta chains appeared HLA-restricted, with HLA associations seemingly driven largely by CMV exposure. A further reported finding was that TCR beta sequences accurately predicted the HLA-A and HLA-B alleles for most subjects in the first cohort. The presence/absence analyses assumed that sequencing depth was roughly uniform across donors, and that assumption may not be true. According to the authors, the approach could potentially be generalized to other disease states and immunological phenotypes. CMV serostatus was the only immune exposure information available for the cohort. In a later analysis, HLA-associated TCR beta chains showed more clonal expansion and lower generation probabilities than non-associated chains that were equally common. The study gave a list of 150 to 200 TCR beta chains associated with cytomegalovirus. Linkage disequilibrium might explain the correlated functional status among segregating V segments, but an unknown experimental factor could not be ruled out. Cytomegalovirus status was reported to be diagnosed by the classifier with high specificity and sensitivity in both the original and validation cohorts. A later genetic analysis associated a missense DCLRE1C variant with V-gene and J-gene trimming of TCR beta chains, and an independent cohort replicated the association. The 87-base-pair reads could not distinguish some IMGT-functional V segments, including TRBV6-2 and TRBV6-3, so those segments were excluded. Several of the top co-occurrence clusters appeared to be linked to parvovirus B19, influenza, CMV and Epstein-Barr virus, according to a later analysis. This cohort had only TCR beta chains sequenced, and the lack of alpha or paired-chain data limited which features could be detected. Because counts were too low, under 20 rarely observed V segments, including chromosome 9 orphons, were left out of the earlier analysis of approximately 500 of the donors. When HLA alleles, especially DR and DQ, strongly co-occurred, attributing TCR associations to individual alleles was difficult. Broadly in line with IMGT annotations, most TCR beta V segments showed up in productive rearrangements about 87% or about 30% of the time in an earlier analysis of 587 of the donors. While some public TCRs were present in many individuals, most TCR sequences turned up only very rarely across donors. A group of highly shared sequence variants was considered likely to be a technical artifact of the sequencing pipeline. In vitro tests confirmed that a few of the cytomegalovirus-associated TCR beta chains recognize cytomegalovirus antigens. According to a later analysis, TCR association rates differed among HLA loci, with DRB1 alleles showing the most associated TCRs and HLA-C alleles showing the fewest.

In the germline V gene (reference sequence), CDR1 corresponds to SEHNR and CDR2 to FQNEAQ. The CDR3 contains 16 residues, cysteine and phenylalanine counted. The only DNA kept is the CDR3, 48 bases in frame from the first base. V drops 7 bases and J drops 0 bases, leaving 16 bases in between. Preparation of the library involved the immunoSEQ multiplex PCR assay. For the multiplex PCR, a mixture combining 60 forward primers for TCR Vbeta segments and 13 reverse primers for TCR Jbeta segments was used. A multiplex PCR assay on genomic DNA amplified the CDR3 region of rearranged TCR beta genes. Amplified TCR beta libraries were sequenced as 87-base-pair reads on the Illumina HiSeq System. The study's processing was this. A later analysis counted about 80 million unique TCR beta chains across the approximately 700 repertoires, and 9.5 million to 11 million of these chains were shared by at least two donors. A nearest-neighbor algorithm error-corrected the raw reads and collapsed the reads into unique sequences, merging closely related sequences to remove PCR and sequencing errors. CDR3 sequences were aligned to IMGT reference sequences to assign V, D and J gene segments. For a sequence to be retained, a match of at least six nucleotides was required to both a V gene segment and a J gene segment. A rearrangement was called productive if the CDR3 had no stop codons and remained in frame with V and J, and every other rearrangement was called non-productive. Following IMGT convention, CDR3 was defined as the stretch from the second conserved V-encoded cysteine up to the conserved J-encoded phenylalanine. The earlier analysis of about 570 of the donors excluded any sequence lacking an unambiguous match to a single V gene segment. In an earlier analysis of 587 of the donors, V segments were called functional above 56.7% productive rearrangements and were called segregating when the between-donor standard deviation exceeded 5%. A statistical classification framework was built for diagnosing cytomegalovirus status from the catalog of TCR beta chain sequences. A later analysis assigned V and J genes by comparing TCR nucleotide sequences with IMGT/GENE-DB human TR gene sequences. A later analysis assigned CDR3 sequences and most-parsimonious VDJ recombination scenarios with the TCRdist pipeline. In a later analysis, each TCR beta chain was defined by its CDR3 amino acid sequence together with its V-gene family, and reads without a unique V-gene family were excluded. As a way to deal with suspected cross-contamination and a sequencing artifact, a later analysis dropped under 600 nucleotide sequences that were highly shared and had low generation probability. In a later analysis, a clonal expansion index was calculated for each public chain from normalized within-repertoire ranks of inferred template counts. Generation probabilities in a later analysis came from a VDJ recombination model fitted to out-of-frame rearrangements, and those results were checked against IGoR. In a later analysis, hypergeometric tests were used to score TCR-TCR, TCR-HLA and TCR-CMV co-occurrence, with a repertoire-size bias correction applied to TCR pairs. A later analysis estimated false discovery rates by permuting HLA or CMV assignments 20 times. In a later analysis, co-occurring TCRs were grouped using DBSCAN, and TCRdist sequence similarity was added for clustering within HLA-allele-positive subsets. For co-occurrence clustering, repertoires with fewer than 30,000 or more than 120,000 public chains were excluded, along with about five repertoires with anomalous nucleotide sharing. In its TCRdb copy, this immuneACCESS table keeps in-frame sequences only and misses some clones. Where compared with another copy, unresolved V genes explain less than half of these, and the others have no known cause. V and J calls and clone size are given by that table; D and trimming were obtained from the DNA. The sample has about 140,000 clones on record, over 75% of them singletons. The top ten hold about 2.2% of the sample.

The cohort was made up of 500 to 850 healthy bone marrow donors. At the time of sampling, every cohort member was nominally healthy, though immune exposures that went unrecorded were likely present. The donor was CMV seronegative and belonged to the group of 350 to 400 seronegative cohort members. A peripheral blood sample was provided by each donor, and peripheral blood mononuclear cells were used for TCR beta sequencing. The Qiagen DNeasy Blood Extraction Kit was used to extract genomic DNA from the blood cell samples. Regarding this clone: Its antigen is currently not known. The sample holds no much larger clone one base away, and base qualities are not on file.

This receptor was taken from a man aged 30-40 years in good health and CMV-seronegative. The rearrangement joined TRBV7-9 to TRBJ1-3; the D gene cannot be resolved reliably. Source material: PBMCs. CDR3 protein: CASTGAVKDSGNTIYF. The DNA is TGTGCCAGCACAGGAGCGGTCAAGGACTCTGGAAACACCATATATTTT.